These 8 T cell receptor beta chains were all obtained from the same sample, sequenced in a study of blood T cell repertoires in COVID-19. Repertoires were generated with immunoSEQ multiplex PCR, while TCRdb's copy carries only in-frame clones and drops some. Among over 150,000 clones listed, 87% were seen once. What was sequenced was PBMCs or T cells enriched from blood (not recorded which). The receptors derive from a woman in her 30s who had recovered from COVID-19.

This clone was seen once. The genes are TRBV11-2 and TRBJ2-5; the D is unclear. Trimming took off 7 bases at V and 0 bases at J, with 3 bases between the two ends. The CDR3 spans 11 residues. In germline, CDR1 is SGHAT, CDR2 FQNNGV. CDR3 in DNA: TGTGCCAGCATATACCAAGAGACCCAGTACTTC. It encodes CASIYQETQYF.

The chain is built from TRBV5-1 and TRBJ2-2; maybe TRBD2 (7 bases). Germline lookup yields CDR1 SGHRS and CDR2 YFSETQ. V lost 0 bases and J lost 3, with 12 bases in between. The CDR3 is 16 residues long. The CDR3 DNA follows: TGCGCCAGCAGCTTGGACGGGGGGCTGTACACCGGGGAGCTGTTTTTT. Amino acid sequence: CASSLDGGLYTGELFF.

The chain is built from TRBV29-1 and TRBJ1-1; 7 nucleotides agree with TRBD1. From germline, CDR1 is SQVTM and CDR2 ANQGSEA. This CDR3 is 15 amino acids long. Trimming removed 6 bases from V and 0 bases from J; junction bases left unmatched: 10. CDR3 bases: TGCAGCGTGCAGATGACAGGGCAGATGAACACTGAAGCTTTCTTT. Residues: CSVQMTGQMNTEAFF.

This clone was seen only a few times. This sample includes further DNA sequences coding for the same CDR3. The V call is TRBV9, the J call TRBJ1-1; 8 bases fit TRBD1. The germline V gene encodes CDR1 SGDLS and CDR2 YYNGEE. V lost 4 bases, J lost 0 bases, and 5 bases stayed unmatched. The CDR3 extends over 15 amino acids. The DNA for the CDR3 is TGTGCCAGCAGCCCAAGGGGACAGGTGAACACTGAAGCTTTCTTT. Residues: CASSPRGQVNTEAFF.

The chain recombines TRBV27 with TRBJ2-3; 13 positions agree with TRBD2. Germline CDR1 reads MNHEY; CDR2 reads SMNVEV (reference sequence). CDR3 length: 19 residues. J was trimmed by 4 bases and V by 5 bases; bases with no gene match: 15. This CDR3 is CASSQTLPGLAGASDTQYF. CDR3 DNA: TGTGCCAGCAGTCAGACACTTCCCGGACTAGCGGGAGCCTCAGATACGCAGTATTTT.

The V gene is TRBV6-5, the J gene TRBJ2-1; D is possibly TRBD2 (5 bases). CDR3 length: 13 amino acids. In germline, CDR1 is MNHEY, CDR2 SVGAGI. V was pared by 7 bases and J by 9 bases, with 16 bases between. CDR3 region: CASTPGFVGEQFF. In DNA form, the CDR3 reads TGTGCCAGCACCCCGGGGTTCGTCGGTGAGCAGTTCTTC.

The J gene is TRBJ2-3, the V gene TRBV7-3; no clear D. Trimming shortened V by 1 base and J by 2 bases, and 16 bases separated the two germline ends. The CDR3 spans 17 residues. The germline gives CDR1 SGHTA, CDR2 FQGTGA. CDR3 protein: CASSLRSPRSPTDTQYF. Written as DNA, the CDR3 is TGTGCCAGCAGCTTAAGATCTCCCCGGTCACCCACAGATACGCAGTATTTT.

This chain links TRBV5-4 with TRBJ2-7; 11 bases line up with TRBD2. Germline loops: CDR1 SGHNT, CDR2 YYREEE (reference sequence). J lost 5 bases, V lost 4 bases, and 5 bases had no gene match. This CDR3 has 14 amino acids. CDR3 region: CASSPTTSGDEQYF. In DNA form, the CDR3 reads TGTGCCAGCAGCCCTACGACTAGCGGGGACGAGCAGTACTTC. Filled out from reference TRBV5-4 and TRBJ2-7, the complete variable domain reads ETGVTQSPTHLIKTRGQQVTLRCSSQSGHNTVSWYQQALGQGPQFIFQYYREEENGRGNFPPRFSGLQFPNYSSELNVNALELDDSALYLCASSPTTSGDEQYFGPGTRLTVT.